The entry that follows covers one T cell receptor beta chain sequence. Its target is not known. V lost 1 base and J lost 1, with 9 bases in between. The CDR3 contains 15 residues. The germline CDR1 and CDR2 sequences are LNHDA and SQIVND (reference sequence). This sample was taken from a study of molecular identifiers for immune sequencing clone quantification. About the study: In replicates, RNA taken from about 20,000 or 100,000 naive CD8 cells was divided five ways, and four portions underwent sequencing.

Previously described methods with listed TCR primers produced the bulk TCR libraries. TCRdb fed the PCR reads into MiXCR, producing one record per CDR3 protein. The sample consists of about 510,000 distinct CDR3 sequences, about 21% of them appearing once. Broader study findings: Among effectors, clones above 20 RNA copies held over 97% of molecules; among naive cells, under 1%.

This chain connects TRBV19 to TRBJ2-3; D is undetermined. This clonotype was sampled from a human donor in good health. Some libraries in this study had Jurkat cell RNA spiked in. The sequencing input was naive CD8+ T cells from blood, with Jurkat cell RNA spiked in. Indicated subset: FACS-sorted CD8+CD4-CCR7+CD45RA+ naive T cells. The CDR3 DNA follows: TGTGCCAGTAGTATAGTGCATACGCGCACAGATACGCAGTATTTT. Residues: CASSIVHTRTDTQYF.